The entry below gives a single TCR beta chain sequence along with its context. The CDR3 loop spans 15 amino acids. Germline-derived CDR1 and CDR2 are LNHDA and SQIVND (reference sequence). V was clipped by 7 bases and J by 4 bases, with 16 bases between them. This sample is part of a study of blood T cell repertoires in COVID-19. For the study at large: The United States, Italy and Spain were the sources of the acute and convalescent COVID-19 samples. Nucleic acid was either cDNA or gDNA, and it came from T cells, B-cell-depleted T cells, or PBMCs.

In the source study's methods: Counts of nucleated cells, estimated from reference gene primer amplification, were obtained. Produced via immunoSEQ multiplex PCR; TCRdb's table is partial and in-frame only. V and J calls and clone size come straight from that table; D and trimming were deduced from the DNA. The sample carries tens of thousands of clones, roughly 91% recorded once. The sample comprised peripheral blood. V usage is TRBV19 and J usage is TRBJ1-4, with D possibly being TRBD1 (5 bases). This TCR derives from a human donor in a cohort sampled during active COVID-19. The CDR3 region has the DNA TGTGCCAGTACCCCGGACGGACAAAATAATGAAAAACTGTTTTTT. It codes for CASTPDGQNNEKLFF.